This T cell receptor (beta chain) was identified in a study of regulatory T cells in long-lasting Graves disease. Arm-PCR of CDR3 regions and iRepertoire HTBI primers were the basis on which TCR beta libraries were built. TCRdb passed the multiplex PCR reads through MiXCR, listing each CDR3 protein once. The sample lists about 400,000 distinct CDR3 sequences; roughly 20% were seen once. CDR1 and CDR2 from the germline V gene are MNHEY and SVGEGT. This CDR3 has 16 amino acids. Time point given: persistent/refractory GD, antithyroid drugs over 5 years with positive TRAb. Isolated PBMC RNA provided the starting material for the TCR library. In this sample, this clonotype turned up once. It is likely a read error: a sequence one base away is far more abundant.

This receptor was obtained from a female donor with Graves disease. This sample comprised peripheral blood mononuclear cells (PBMCs), obtained when the disease was refractory, from a patient treated with antithyroid drugs. J is TRBJ1-2 and V is TRBV6-2 or TRBV6-3, with 8 nucleotides matching TRBD1. The CDR3 reads CAISESGGADYYGYTF. The CDR3, as DNA: TGTGCCATCAGTGAGTCAGGGGGCGCCGATTACTATGGCTACACCTTC.